One sample yielded the 20 T cell receptor beta chains listed below, sequenced in a study of control samples from healthy donors and cancer patients. Measured with immunoSEQ multiplex PCR; TCRdb has only the in-frame clones, and not every one. The data contain 400,000 to 500,000 clones, about nine tenths of them singletons. The material sequenced was PBMCs. Receptor source: a man aged 35 to 55 with head and neck cancer.

The chain recombines TRBV28 with TRBJ2-2, with 10 bases identical to TRBD2. The CDR3 extends over 17 amino acids. Trimming cost V 2 bases and J 7 bases; bases outside gene matches: 10. Germline values: CDR1 MDHEN, CDR2 SYDVKM. Here the CDR3 reads CASSLPLSSGSGGELFF. Here the CDR3 DNA reads TGTGCCAGCAGTTTACCCCTCTCTAGCGGGAGTGGCGGGGAGCTGTTTTTT.

This chain connects TRBV6-5 to TRBJ2-7, with D tentatively TRBD1 or TRBD2 (6 bases each). The V end lost 0 bases, the J end lost 4 bases, and 10 bases lay between the germline ends. The CDR3 has 14 residues. Germline V gene lookup returns CDR1 MNHEY and CDR2 SVGAGI. CDR3 sequence reads: CASSYSGGRYEQYF. CDR3 sequence (DNA): TGTGCCAGCAGTTACTCGGGGGGCCGGTACGAGCAGTACTTC.

This chain connects TRBV28 to TRBJ2-7; D may be TRBD1 (6 bases). The CDR3 runs to 13 residues. Trimming shortened V by 4 bases and J by 6 bases, and 13 bases separated the two germline ends. Germline CDR1 reads MDHEN; CDR2 reads SYDVKM. The CDR3 DNA sequence: TGTGCCAGCAGTTCCCGACAGGACGGCGAGCAGTACTTC. Translating it yields CASSSRQDGEQYF.

The V call is TRBV27, the J call TRBJ1-3, with no clear D. Trimming took 6 bases from V and 0 from J, leaving 6 bases between them. Germline CDR1 and CDR2: MNHEY and SMNVEV (reference sequence). This CDR3 contains 13 residues. CDR3 sequence: CASRGSSGNTIYF. The CDR3 DNA sequence: TGTGCCAGCAGGGGATCCTCTGGAAACACCATATATTTT.

V is TRBV4-1 and J is TRBJ1-1, with no clear D. This CDR3 contains 13 residues. The V end was cut by 0 bases, the J end by 3 bases, with 5 bases between. CDR1 is MGHRA, CDR2 YSYEKL, per germline. CDR3 DNA sequence: TGCGCCAGCAGCCAAGATTCGGACACTGAAGCTTTCTTT. It encodes CASSQDSDTEAFF.

This clone was seen a single time. The chain couples TRBV25-1 to TRBJ2-3, with a weak D call TRBD1 (5 bases). Germline V gene data show CDR1 as MGHDK and CDR2 as SYGVNS. The CDR3 has 18 residues. Between the trimmed V and J ends, which lost 3 bases and 1 base, there was a span of 20 bases. Written as DNA, the CDR3 is TGTGCCAGCAGTGATGGTAGATATCCGACAGCCCGCACAGATACGCAGTATTTT. This encodes CASSDGRYPTARTDTQYF.

The chain links TRBV11-2 to TRBJ2-1; tentatively, D is TRBD2 (6 bases). The ends were cut back, 3 bases at V and 7 bases at J, with 10 bases in the middle. The CDR3 is 13 amino acids. Germline V gives CDR1 SGHAT, CDR2 FQNNGV. CDR3 DNA: TGTGCCAGCAGCTTGGGGACTTCGAATGAGCAGTTCTTC. It is translated as CASSLGTSNEQFF.

This clone occurred once. V usage is TRBV27 and J usage is TRBJ2-5; 7 bases fit TRBD1. With 1 base clipped from V and 5 bases from J, the junction kept 10 bases outside the gene matches. Germline CDR1 MNHEY, CDR2 SMNVEV (reference sequence). CDR3 length: 16 amino acids. CDR3 bases: TGTGCCAGCAGTTTATTCTCCGGGACAGCCGGGGAGACCCAGTACTTC. Its translation: CASSLFSGTAGETQYF.

The V call is TRBV2, the J call TRBJ2-3, with D maybe TRBD2 (6 bases). The germline V gene encodes CDR1 SNHLY and CDR2 FYNNEI. The germline V and J ends were trimmed by 7 bases and 4 bases, with 21 bases remaining between them. The CDR3 has 16 residues. DNA for the CDR3: TGTGCCAGCAATTTCCTAGGGACTTCGGGGTCAGATACGCAGTATTTT. Translating it yields CASNFLGTSGSDTQYF.

The V and J genes are TRBV5-1 and TRBJ1-2, with 7 bases lining up with TRBD1. The CDR3 has 13 amino acids. Losses at the gene ends were 4 bases for V and 8 bases for J; bases not matched to a gene: 8. The germline CDR1 and CDR2 sequences are SGHRS and YFSETQ. The DNA for the CDR3 is TGCGCCAGCAGCAGCAGGGGGGAGATAGGCTACACCTTC. It codes for CASSSRGEIGYTF.

The V call is TRBV6-1, the J call TRBJ2-1, with 7 bases that match TRBD1. There are 16 residues in the CDR3. Trimming removed 0 bases from V and 3 bases from J; junction bases left unmatched: 5. Germline V CDR1 and CDR2: MNHNS, SASEGT. CDR3 loop: CASSEARGPLYNEQFF. CDR3 DNA: TGTGCCAGCAGTGAAGCAAGGGGGCCACTCTACAATGAGCAGTTCTTC.

The chain combines TRBV5-1 with TRBJ1-2; the D gene is possibly TRBD1 (6 bases). This CDR3 spans 17 amino acids. Germline V CDR1 and CDR2: SGHRS, YFSETQ. Deletions cut 0 bases from V and 2 bases from J, with 17 bases between. In nucleotides, the CDR3 is TGCGCCAGCAGCTTGGGACAGGTGAACTCCCTCAACTATGGCTACACCTTC. It yields the protein CASSLGQVNSLNYGYTF.

On this clone itself: This CDR3 is also generated by other DNA sequences in the sample. The chain links TRBV5-1 to TRBJ1-1; possible D gene TRBD1, 6 bases. V lost 0 bases and J 0 bases, leaving 6 bases between the germline ends. This CDR3 spans 14 amino acids. CDR1 and CDR2 (germline): SGHRS, YFSETQ. The CDR3 bases are TGCGCCAGCAGCTTGGACAGGGTGAACACTGAAGCTTTCTTT. Its translation is CASSLDRVNTEAFF.

V and J are TRBV18 and TRBJ2-3; possible D gene TRBD1, 5 bases. Germline lookup yields CDR1 KGHSH and CDR2 LQKENI. The CDR3 sequence is 15 residues long. Trimming took 3 bases from V and 2 from J, leaving 12 bases between them. The CDR3 nucleotides are TGTGCCAGCTCACCCAGCCTGGGGCTCACAGATACGCAGTATTTT. Amino acid sequence: CASSPSLGLTDTQYF. The whole variable domain, filled in from reference TRBV18 and TRBJ2-3, reads NAGVMQNPRHLVRRRGQEARLRCSPMKGHSHVYWYRQLPEEGLKFMVYLQKENIIDESGMPKERFSAEFPKEGPSILRIQQVVRGDSAAYFCASSPSLGLTDTQYFGPGTRLTVL.

The V gene is TRBV5-1, the J gene TRBJ1-5; a weak D match, TRBD1 (6 bases). Trimming stripped 4 bases from V and 6 bases from J, with 17 bases between. CDR1 is SGHRS, CDR2 YFSETQ, per germline. The CDR3 has 15 amino acids. The CDR3 nucleotides are TGCGCCAGCAGCCCCTTGGGGGGGCTGGGTCAGCCCCAGCATTTT. Protein: CASSPLGGLGQPQHF.

This chain links TRBV19 with TRBJ1-5; D unclear. The CDR3 loop spans 15 amino acids. V was shortened by 1 base and J by 4 bases, with 11 bases between the two germline ends. Germline CDR1 reads LNHDA; CDR2 reads SQIVND (reference sequence). CDR3 sequence reads: CASSIVWGLNQPQHF. The DNA of the CDR3 is TGTGCCAGTAGTATAGTTTGGGGTTTGAATCAGCCCCAGCATTTT.

The J gene is TRBJ1-1, the V gene TRBV6-4; D perhaps matches TRBD1 (6 bases). From germline, CDR1 is MRHNA and CDR2 SNTAGT. Trimming pared 7 bases from V and 7 bases from J, leaving 16 bases between. This CDR3 has 13 residues. This CDR3 reads CASKYREGGEAFF. CDR3 DNA: TGTGCCAGCAAATACAGGGAGGGTGGTGAAGCTTTCTTT.

The rearrangement uses TRBV28 and TRBJ2-2; D tentatively fits TRBD1 or TRBD2 (5 bases each). Germline V CDR1 and CDR2: MDHEN, SYDVKM. V was clipped by 2 bases and J by 5 bases, with 12 bases between them. The CDR3 loop spans 15 amino acids. The CDR3 sequence is CASSLPGARTGELFF. The CDR3 coding sequence is TGTGCCAGCAGTTTACCCGGGGCGAGGACCGGGGAGCTGTTTTTT.

This clone was found once. J is TRBJ2-7 and V is TRBV28; perhaps TRBD1 as D (5 bases). V was cut by 1 base and J by 3 bases, with 10 bases left in between. Germline CDR1 reads MDHEN; CDR2 reads SYDVKM. This CDR3 is 14 amino acids long. CDR3 amino acids: CASSLFGQRYEQYF. CDR3 DNA sequence: TGTGCCAGCAGTTTATTTGGACAACGCTACGAGCAGTACTTC.

The chain combines TRBV6-1 with TRBJ2-5; tentatively, D is TRBD2 (5 bases). Germline CDR1 MNHNS, CDR2 SASEGT. This CDR3 is 16 amino acids long. Between the trimmed V and J ends, which lost 0 bases and 4 bases, there was a span of 15 bases. In nucleotides, the CDR3 is TGTGCCAGCAGTGAAGCGGAGGCCCTCGGACCAGAGACCCAGTACTTC. Its translation: CASSEAEALGPETQYF.